These 16 T cell receptor beta chains came from one sample sequenced in a study of blood T cell repertoires in COVID-19. Some clones are missing from TCRdb's copy, which holds only in-frame ones; the method was immunoSEQ multiplex PCR. The sample consists of over 95,000 clones, roughly 84% of them appearing once. The sequenced sample was peripheral blood. The source is a man between 65 and 85 years old with active or convalescent COVID-19.

J is TRBJ2-5 and V is TRBV5-1, with TRBD2 matching over 10 bases. This CDR3 spans 15 amino acids. The germline V gene encodes CDR1 SGHRS and CDR2 YFSETQ. Unmatched junction bases numbered 1, after V lost 1 base and J lost 1 base. This CDR3 is CASSLTSGTQETQYF. CDR3 sequence (DNA): TGCGCCAGCAGCTTGACTAGCGGGACCCAAGAGACCCAGTACTTC.

CDR3 protein: CAWSYTRGRSGNTIYF. The CDR3 DNA sequence: TGTGCCTGGAGTTATACCAGGGGAAGGTCTGGAAACACCATATATTTT. The chain carries TRBV30 and TRBJ1-3, with a weak D call TRBD1 (6 bases). Trimming shortened V by 2 bases and J by 1 base, and 15 bases separated the two germline ends. Germline values: CDR1 GTSNPN, CDR2 SVGIG (reference sequence). This CDR3 spans 16 amino acids.

Only a few counts were recorded for this clone. This chain links TRBV6-6 with TRBJ1-2; the match to TRBD1 covers 9 bases. The CDR3 is 14 amino acids. CDR1 and CDR2 (germline): MNHNY, SVGAGI (reference sequence). The trim removed 4 bases at V and 7 bases at J, leaving 7 bases unmatched. The CDR3 DNA reads TGTGCCAGCAGTTTCTTCGGACAGGGGTCTGGCTACACCTTC. Its protein product is CASSFFGQGSGYTF.

This chain links TRBV28 with TRBJ2-1; 8 positions match TRBD2. The V gene end was trimmed by 5 bases and the J gene end by 2 bases; junction bases not matched to a gene: 8. The CDR3 has 16 residues. Looked up from germline, CDR1 is MDHEN and CDR2 is SYDVKM. For the CDR3, the DNA is TGTGCCAGCAGTCCCGGCGGGGGGAGTACCTACAATGAGCAGTTCTTC. This sequence encodes CASSPGGGSTYNEQFF. The full variable domain, with the rest looked up from reference TRBV28 and TRBJ2-1, is DVKVTQSSRYLVKRTGEKVFLECVQDMDHENMFWYRQDPGLGLRLIYFSYDVKMKEKGDIPEGYSVSREKKERFSLILESASTNQTSMYLCASSPGGGSTYNEQFFGPGTRLTVL.

In this sample, this clone turned up a few times. V and J are TRBV6-1 and TRBJ1-1; 9 bases align to TRBD1. Unmatched junction bases numbered 8, after V lost 5 bases and J lost 13 bases. The CDR3 has 12 residues. From germline, CDR1 is MNHNS and CDR2 SASEGT. The CDR3 DNA reads TGTGCCAGCAGTAACACAGGGGGCGGCGGTTTCTTT. Amino acid sequence: CASSNTGGGGFF.

J is TRBJ2-5 and V is TRBV7-2; no clear D. The ends were cut back, 7 bases at V and 4 bases at J, with 10 bases in the middle. The CDR3 has 12 amino acids. Germline CDR1 is SGHTA and CDR2 is FQGNSA. CDR3 sequence reads: CASTKAGETQYF. Written as DNA, the CDR3 is TGTGCCAGCACAAAGGCAGGAGAGACCCAGTACTTC.

V and J are TRBV19 and TRBJ2-1, with 10 bases identical to TRBD1. Germline CDR1 is LNHDA and CDR2 is SQIVND (reference sequence). Germline trimming cut 5 bases from V and 7 bases from J; bases unmatched to any gene: 11. The CDR3 has 16 residues. CDR3 amino acids: CASSPAYGTGVNEQFF. The CDR3, as DNA: TGTGCCAGTAGTCCCGCATATGGGACAGGGGTAAATGAGCAGTTCTTC.

This chain links TRBV5-6 with TRBJ1-5; D is unresolved. Germline V gives CDR1 SGHDT, CDR2 YYEEEE. Trimming stripped 1 base from V and 3 bases from J, with 8 bases between. The CDR3 is 14 amino acids. The CDR3 DNA sequence: TGTGCCAGCAGCTTGTACTCGCTCAATCAGCCCCAGCATTTT. As protein: CASSLYSLNQPQHF.

The chain carries TRBV27 and TRBJ2-5; 7 bases align to TRBD1. The CDR3 has 14 amino acids. J was trimmed by 4 bases and V by 3 bases; bases with no gene match: 5. Germline CDR1 and CDR2: MNHEY and SMNVEV (reference sequence). CDR3 DNA: TGTGCCAGCAGTTTCATGACAGGGCTAGAGACCCAGTACTTC. Amino acid sequence: CASSFMTGLETQYF.

The CDR3 nucleotides read TGTGCCAGCAGTAACAGGGTCCACACCGGGGAGCTGTTTTTT. Translated: CASSNRVHTGELFF. V and J are TRBV27 and TRBJ2-2, with D perhaps matching TRBD1 (6 bases). Germline values: CDR1 MNHEY, CDR2 SMNVEV (reference sequence). CDR3 length: 14 amino acids. V lost 5 bases and J 3 bases, leaving 10 bases between the germline ends.

The gene calls are TRBV18 and TRBJ1-2; TRBD1 matches at 9 bases. Germline V lookup: CDR1 KGHSH, CDR2 LQKENI. V lost 3 bases and J lost 6; bases outside the gene matches: 8. This CDR3 contains 15 residues. CDR3 nucleotides: TGTGCCAGCTCACCCCTTACAGGGGGCGCAGATGGCTACACCTTC. Translating it yields CASSPLTGGADGYTF.

The chain joins TRBV2 to TRBJ2-3; 9 bases align to TRBD1. The CDR3 contains 16 residues. Unmatched junction bases numbered 12, after V lost 6 bases and J lost 5 bases. Per germline, CDR1 SNHLY and CDR2 FYNNEI. The CDR3 DNA sequence: TGTGCCAGCAGAGGCACAGGGGGCGTTTCGAGAGATACGCAGTATTTT. Amino acid sequence: CASRGTGGVSRDTQYF.

The chain carries TRBV5-4 and TRBJ2-1, with D maybe TRBD2 (5 bases). The CDR3 covers 16 residues. With 2 bases removed from V and 4 bases from J, the gap between germline ends came to 16 bases. Germline V CDR1 and CDR2: SGHNT, YYREEE (reference sequence). The CDR3 reads CASSFPPSGDYNEQFF. As DNA, the CDR3 is TGTGCCAGCAGCTTCCCTCCCAGCGGAGATTACAATGAGCAGTTCTTC. Variable domain in full (rest from reference TRBV5-4 and TRBJ2-1): ETGVTQSPTHLIKTRGQQVTLRCSSQSGHNTVSWYQQALGQGPQFIFQYYREEENGRGNFPPRFSGLQFPNYSSELNVNALELDDSALYLCASSFPPSGDYNEQFFGPGTRLTVL.

The CDR3 here is CASTQGTYNEQFF. CDR3 coding DNA: TGTGCCAGCACTCAGGGGACCTACAATGAGCAGTTCTTC. The chain combines TRBV6-5 with TRBJ2-1, with D possibly matching TRBD1 (6 bases). CDR1 and CDR2 from the germline V gene are MNHEY and SVGAGI. V was trimmed by 7 bases and J by 2 bases, leaving 9 bases between them. The CDR3 is made up of 13 amino acids.

This clone was seen more than once but under ten times. The CDR3 nucleotides are TGTGCCAGTAGTAGCTACGGGAGATATGGCTACACCTTC. It encodes CASSSYGRYGYTF. The chain employs TRBV19 and TRBJ1-2; D remains ambiguous. Looked up from germline, CDR1 is LNHDA and CDR2 is SQIVND (reference sequence). This CDR3 is built from 13 residues. V was clipped by 4 bases and J by 5 bases, with 11 bases between them. Supplemented by reference TRBV19 and TRBJ1-2, the full variable domain reads DGGITQSPKYLFRKEGQNVTLSCEQNLNHDAMYWYRQDPGQGLRLIYYSQIVNDFQKGDIAEGYSVSREKKESFPLTVTSAQKNPTAFYLCASSSYGRYGYTFGSGTRLTVV.

The chain carries TRBV14 and TRBJ2-7; the D gene is possibly TRBD2 (5 bases). Trimming cost V 2 bases and J 3 bases, with 17 bases left between them. Germline CDR1 SGHDN, CDR2 FVKESK. This CDR3 contains 16 residues. The CDR3 protein is CASSQNDIGSGYEQYF. CDR3 sequence (DNA): TGTGCCAGCAGCCAAAACGATATAGGGAGCGGCTACGAGCAGTACTTC.